The entry below describes one T cell receptor (beta chain). What it recognizes is unknown. This specimen comes from a study of CD4 T cells in relation to SARS-CoV-2 and coronaviruses. Method: immunoSEQ multiplex PCR; TCRdb's copy keeps in-frame clones and lacks some. This table holds about 23,000 clones, about 76% found once. The unexposed donors gave CD4+ T cells in about 2010-2018, prior to COVID-19. Isolation of CD4+ T cells took place after about 10 days in culture. As cell numbers allowed, unexposed-donor CD4+ T cells faced SARS-CoV-2 S/N and four cold-coronavirus spikes. Fresh IL-2 medium replaced half the medium on days 3 and 7. CDR1 is SGHAT and CDR2 is FQDESV in the germline V gene (reference sequence). There are 13 residues in the CDR3. V dropped 5 bases and J dropped 4; count of bases not matched to a gene: 4.

The sequencing sample was made of CD4+ T cells from PBMCs, cultured in vitro. The receptor was isolated from a human donor in good health. The genes are TRBV11-1 and TRBJ2-5, with TRBD1 matching over 7 bases. This CDR3 is CASSPGQRETQYF. CDR3 coding DNA: TGTGCCAGCAGCCCGGGACAGAGAGAGACCCAGTACTTC.